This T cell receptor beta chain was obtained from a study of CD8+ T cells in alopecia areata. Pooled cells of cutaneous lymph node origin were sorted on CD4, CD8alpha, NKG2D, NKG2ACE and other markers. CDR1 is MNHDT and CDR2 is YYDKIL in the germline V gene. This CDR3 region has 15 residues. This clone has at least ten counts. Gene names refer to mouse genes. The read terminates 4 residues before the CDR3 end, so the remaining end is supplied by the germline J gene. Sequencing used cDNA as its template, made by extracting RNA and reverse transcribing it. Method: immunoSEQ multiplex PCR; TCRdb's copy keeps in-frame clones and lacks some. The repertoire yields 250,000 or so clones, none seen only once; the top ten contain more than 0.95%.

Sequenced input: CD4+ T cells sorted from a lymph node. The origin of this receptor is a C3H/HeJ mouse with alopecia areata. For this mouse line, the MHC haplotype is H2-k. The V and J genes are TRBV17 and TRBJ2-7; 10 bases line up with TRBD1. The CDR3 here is CASRGRRGQGYEQYF. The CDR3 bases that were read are TGTGCTAGCAGGGGCAGGAGGGGACAGGGGTAT.